This is a list of T cell receptor beta chains from one sample in a study of blood T cells in healthy people across ages. MiXCR, run by TCRdb on the 5' RACE reads, gives a single entry per CDR3 protein. The table records around 900,000 distinct CDR3 sequences, 25% to 35% of them present only once. The sequenced material came from blood. The origin of the receptors is a woman older than 75 in good health. Both conserved end residues are part of each CDR3. A D gene is named only where the DNA matches it firmly. Size tells how often a clone was seen (once, few, many) or the class of an expanded clone, and some rows leave it out.

D | J | size | V | DNA | CDR3
NA | TRBJ2-3 | many | TRBV5-1 | TGTGCCAGCAGCTTTGGGGGAAGCACAGATACGCAGTATTTT | CASSFGGSTDTQYF
NA | TRBJ2-1 | many | TRBV6-5 | TGTGCCAGCAGAGAAAGATTTACAGGGCATGAGCAGTTCTTC | CASRERFTGHEQFF
NA | TRBJ2-1 | many | TRBV5-5 | TGTGCCAGCAGCCTCGGGGTATTCTCCTACAATGAGCAGTTCTTC | CASSLGVFSYNEQFF
NA | TRBJ2-7 | NA | TRBV10-3 | TGTGCCATCAGTGAGTCGATACCCGACTACGAGCAGTACTTC | CAISESIPDYEQYF
NA | TRBJ2-1 | NA | TRBV20-1 | TGCAGTGCTAGAGATCGCCTATTGAGCTCCTACAATGAGCAGTTCTTC | CSARDRLLSSYNEQFF
TRBD2 | TRBJ2-5 | few | TRBV27 | TGTGCCAGCAGTTTAAAGGCGGGGGGGCATTGGACCCAGTACTTC | CASSLKAGGHWTQYF
NA | TRBJ2-3 | few | TRBV10-3 | TGTGCCATCAAAATGAGCGGAAGTGCAGATACGCAGTATTTT | CAIKMSGSADTQYF
TRBD2 | TRBJ2-1 | NA | TRBV18 | TGTGCCAGCTCCCAGGGGTCAGCGGGGGGCTCGAGCTCCCACAATGAGCAGTTCTTC | CASSQGSAGGSSSHNEQFF
NA | TRBJ1-1 | NA | TRBV3-1 | TGTGCCAGCAGCCGTGGACGGAAGAACACTGAAGCTTTCTTT | CASSRGRKNTEAFF
NA | TRBJ2-7 | few | TRBV7-9 | TGTGCCAGCAGCCGAGATGAGGGGGGGGCCGAGCAGTACTTC | CASSRDEGGAEQYF
NA | TRBJ1-2 | NA | TRBV18 | TGTGCCAGCTCACAAGGACTAGACAGAAACTATGGCTACACCTTC | CASSQGLDRNYGYTF
TRBD1 | TRBJ1-6 | many | TRBV7-2 | TGTGCCAGCAGCTTAAACAGGGGTAATTCACCCCTCCACTTT | CASSLNRGNSPLHF
NA | TRBJ2-1 | few | TRBV20-1 | TGCAGTGCTAGAGATGGCAGATACAATGAGCAGTTCTTC | CSARDGRYNEQFF
NA | TRBJ2-3 | NA | TRBV3-1 | TGTGCCAGCAGCTTAAGGGACTTATTTTACACAGATACGCAGTATTTT | CASSLRDLFYTDTQYF
NA | TRBJ2-5 | NA | TRBV12-3/TRBV12-4 | TGTGCCAGCAGTTTACTGGAGCAAGAGACCCAGTACTTC | CASSLLEQETQYF
NA | TRBJ2-5 | many | TRBV7-9 | TGTGCCAGCAGTTACCCGGGACAAACCCAAGAGACCCAGTACTTC | CASSYPGQTQETQYF
NA | TRBJ1-6 | many | TRBV20-1 | TGCAGTGCTAGGGAGAGCTCCTATAATTCACCCCTCCACTTT | CSARESSYNSPLHF
NA | TRBJ2-7 | NA | TRBV10-3 | TGTGCCATCAGTCCCCGGGACGGCTACTACGAGCAGTACTTC | CAISPRDGYYEQYF
NA | TRBJ1-4 | few | TRBV6-5 | TGTGCCAGCACTAGCCAAGGCGGAAAACTGTTTTTT | CASTSQGGKLFF
NA | TRBJ1-1 | NA | TRBV7-9 | TGTGCCAGCAGCTTAGTGGCTGGGGGGCGGGACACTGAAGCTTTCTTT | CASSLVAGGRDTEAFF
TRBD1 | TRBJ1-1 | few | TRBV9 | TGTGCCAGCAGCGCCCCAAAAAGGGACAGGGGGGGAACTGAAGCTTTCTTT | CASSAPKRDRGGTEAFF
TRBD2 | TRBJ2-1 | many | TRBV5-1 | TGCGCCAGCAGCTTGGCGGGACTAGCGCCTTACAATGAGCAGTTCTTC | CASSLAGLAPYNEQFF
NA | TRBJ2-3 | many | TRBV28 | TGTGCCAGCAGTTTTTGGGGGACTAGCACAGATACGCAGTATTTT | CASSFWGTSTDTQYF
NA | TRBJ1-6 | many | TRBV9 | TGTGCCAGCAGCCCGACAGGAGCCCCTAATTCACCCCTCCACTTT | CASSPTGAPNSPLHF